The table lists the clone carrying this T cell receptor (beta chain) with a count of one. Clones were sequenced by immunoSEQ multiplex PCR, and TCRdb holds only the in-frame ones, with some missing. The sample lists approximately 480,000 clones; roughly 87% were seen once. V was clipped by 3 bases and J by 3 bases, with 26 bases between them. The V gene's germline CDR1 is SGHVS and CDR2 FQNEAQ. This CDR3 region has 19 residues. This sample was taken from a study of Ad26.COV2.S vaccination and SARS-CoV-2 variants. Study-wide background: The Ad26.COV2.S arm of the COV1001 trial was where the donor was placed.

The treatment denotes: around 19 received Ad26.COV2.S at low or high dose, single or two shots; a few received placebo; per-sample allocation not given. The investigators took samples on day 63 after the first vaccine or placebo injection. Donation was by an adult aged 18-55 years who was in Boston. The sample in question was peripheral blood, obtained in a trial of Ad26.COV2.S vaccine versus placebo. The chain is built from TRBV7-8 and TRBJ1-2, with D possibly matching TRBD1 (6 bases). The clonotype was recovered from a person aged 18-65 years who received the Ad26.COV2.S COVID-19 vaccine or a placebo. The CDR3 protein is CASSFRQVSRGGAHYGYTF. The CDR3 nucleotides are TGTGCCAGCAGCTTTAGACAGGTCTCGCGGGGGGGAGCCCACTATGGCTACACCTTC.